The present TCR beta chain was sequenced within a study of cytomegalovirus exposure and HLA in healthy donors. As for the study in general: A preliminary data release comprised roughly 80 million unique TCRs obtained from HLA-typed donors. Findings and caveats of the study: The study had only CMV serostatus as immune exposure information. In a later analysis, HLA-C alleles had the fewest associated TCRs, DRB1 alleles the most.

This clone was detected only once. Its target is unknown. J gave up 7 bases and V 5 bases, and 10 bases lay outside the gene matches. This CDR3 is built from 15 residues. In germline, CDR1 is LNHDA, CDR2 SQIVND (reference sequence). Vbeta (60) and Jbeta (13) primers were used in the PCR. The table came from immunoSEQ multiplex PCR; TCRdb's copy has only in-frame clones and leaves some out. The data hold under 130,000 clones, with 65% to 75% observed a single time. The chain is built from TRBV19 and TRBJ1-5; 8 nucleotides match TRBD1. This receptor was identified in a man aged 40-49 years in good health and CMV-seropositive. The material sequenced was PBMCs. CDR3 sequence (DNA): TGTGCCAGTAGTCTCCAGACAGGGGAAGGGCAGCCCCAGCATTTT. It is translated as CASSLQTGEGQPQHF.